One and the same sample provided the 10 T cell receptor beta chains below, sequenced in a study of T cell responses to AZD1222 COVID-19 vaccine. Some clones are missing from TCRdb's copy, which holds only in-frame ones; the method was immunoSEQ multiplex PCR. This sample yields 120,000 or so clones, of which 85% to 95% are seen a single time; approximately 8% belongs to the top ten. The source was peripheral blood, collected on day 0 of AZD1222 vaccination. These receptors all stem from an adult in good health.

This chain joins TRBV2 and TRBJ2-5; D could derive from TRBD1 or TRBD2 (6 bases each). CDR1 and CDR2 (germline): SNHLY, FYNNEI. The CDR3 sequence is 14 residues long. The V gene lost 8 bases and the J gene lost 1 base, with 14 bases spanning the gap. The CDR3 sequence is CASAGHLFQETQYF. CDR3 coding DNA: TGTGCCAGCGCGGGACACCTATTCCAAGAGACCCAGTACTTC. The full variable domain, with the rest looked up from reference TRBV2 and TRBJ2-5, is EPEVTQTPSHQVTQMGQEVILRCVPISNHLYFYWYRQILGQKVEFLVSFYNNEISEKSEIFDDQFSVERPDGSNFTLKIRSTKLEDSAMYFCASAGHLFQETQYFGPGTRLLVL.

V gene TRBV2 combines with J gene TRBJ1-4; the D is unclear. CDR3 length: 12 residues. The germline V gene encodes CDR1 SNHLY and CDR2 FYNNEI. V lost 2 bases and J 16 bases, leaving 14 bases between the germline ends. DNA for the CDR3: TGTGCCAGCAGTGAAAGGGAGCGGGAGCAGTTTTTT. It specifies CASSEREREQFF.

This chain joins TRBV28 and TRBJ1-5; TRBD1 aligns across 8 bases. After removal of 5 bases from V and 9 bases from J, the junction contained 12 bases not matched to a gene. Germline V gives CDR1 MDHEN, CDR2 SYDVKM. This CDR3 is built from 15 residues. The CDR3 DNA follows: TGTGCCAGCAGTCCGGGACAGGTGGGAAGTGGGCCCCAGCATTTT. Its translation is CASSPGQVGSGPQHF.

The chain combines TRBV5-1 with TRBJ1-5, with a possible D match to TRBD1 (6 bases). This CDR3 contains 14 residues. Germline V gene lookup returns CDR1 SGHRS and CDR2 YFSETQ. V lost 0 bases to trimming and J lost 6 bases, with 10 bases between them. The CDR3 here is CASSLGQVGQPQHF. The CDR3 coding sequence is TGCGCCAGCAGCTTGGGACAGGTCGGTCAGCCCCAGCATTTT.

This clone was observed a handful of times. V and J are TRBV7-9 and TRBJ2-1, with 9 bases lining up with TRBD1. Looked up from germline, CDR1 is SEHNR and CDR2 is FQNEAQ (reference sequence). The CDR3 extends over 11 amino acids. V was pared by 5 bases and J by 14 bases, with 4 bases of the junction left unmatched. The CDR3: CASSKGTGKFF. DNA of the CDR3: TGTGCCAGCAGCAAGGGGACAGGGAAGTTCTTC.

This clone occurred once. This chain connects TRBV19 to TRBJ2-1; 7 bases are a match to TRBD2. Germline trimming cut 4 bases from V and 2 bases from J; bases unmatched to any gene: 11. Per the germline V gene, CDR1 is LNHDA and CDR2 is SQIVND (reference sequence). The length of the CDR3 is 17 residues. The CDR3 DNA sequence: TGTGCCAGTAGTAGGGCCCAGGGAGGGCGCACCTACAATGAGCAGTTCTTC. It translates to CASSRAQGGRTYNEQFF.

This clone was detected once. This chain uses TRBV10-3 with TRBJ2-4, with D unresolved. Looked up from germline, CDR1 is ENHRY and CDR2 is SYGVKD. CDR3 length: 14 residues. Trimming stripped 3 bases from V and 0 bases from J, with 6 bases between. CDR3 protein: CAISESLAKNIQYF. The CDR3 DNA reads as TGTGCCATCAGTGAATCCCTAGCCAAAAACATTCAGTACTTC.

To note about this clone: Other DNA sequences within the sample encode an identical CDR3. The chain links TRBV9 to TRBJ2-7; no reliable D call. CDR1 and CDR2 from the germline V gene are SGDLS and YYNGEE. Trimming pared 0 bases from V and 7 bases from J, leaving 11 bases between. The CDR3 length is 13 residues. CDR3 nucleotides: TGTGCCAGCAGCGTAGGCGTCTCCTGGGAGCAGTACTTC. Residues: CASSVGVSWEQYF.

The V gene is TRBV23-1, the J gene TRBJ2-1; 7 bases fit TRBD1. TRBV23-1 counts as an open reading frame of uncertain function. The CDR3 totals 15 residues. V lost 7 bases to trimming and J lost 7 bases; unmatched junction nucleotides: 13. CDR3 in amino acids: CASNFRDRDRNEQFF. The DNA for the CDR3 is TGCGCCAGCAACTTCCGGGACAGAGACAGGAATGAGCAGTTCTTC.

The rearrangement joins TRBV7-6 to TRBJ1-1; weak D call: TRBD1 (6 bases). The CDR3 sequence is 22 residues long. V lost 0 bases to trimming and J lost 4 bases, with 33 bases between them. Germline CDR1 reads SGHVS; CDR2 reads FNYEAQ. The CDR3 DNA follows: TGTGCCAGCAGCTTAGCGCGACGGGGATCAGATGTTAGGGGGGCGGCTGGCACTGAAGCTTTCTTT. Translated, it gives CASSLARRGSDVRGAAGTEAFF. Using reference TRBV7-6 and TRBJ1-1 for the parts outside the CDR3, the full variable domain is GAGVSQSPRYKVTKRGQDVALRCDPISGHVSLYWYRQALGQGPEFLTYFNYEAQQDKSGLPNDRFSAERPEGSISTLTIQRTEQRDSAMYRCASSLARRGSDVRGAAGTEAFFGQGTRLTVV.